The T cell receptor (beta chain) under discussion was sequenced for a study of CD8 T cells in ankylosing spondylitis. Broader study findings: Disease-linked clones, CD8+, were relatively rare in peripheral blood. A TCR beta motif made of several highly homologous variants seemed typical of ankylosing spondylitis blood.

Library preparation for TCR beta used quantitative 5'-RACE with molecular barcodes. TCRdb processed the 5' RACE reads anew with MiXCR; each CDR3 protein has one entry. The sample contains hundreds of thousands of distinct CDR3 sequences, 20% to 25% of which appear only once. With respect to this clonotype: Its antigen is not identified.

The CDR3 sequence is 16 residues long. The trim removed 3 bases at V and 2 bases at J, leaving 5 bases unmatched. Germline CDR1 is MDHEN and CDR2 is SYDVKM. The chain joins TRBV28 to TRBJ2-1; 9 nucleotides agree with TRBD2. Sequenced material: blood, either unsorted or a sorted T cell fraction (not recorded which). The clonotype comes from a male donor with ankylosing spondylitis or in good health (not recorded which). The CDR3 loop reads CASSFRGGAPYNEQFF. The DNA of the CDR3 is TGTGCCAGCAGTTTTCGCGGGGGGGCCCCCTACAATGAGCAGTTCTTC.